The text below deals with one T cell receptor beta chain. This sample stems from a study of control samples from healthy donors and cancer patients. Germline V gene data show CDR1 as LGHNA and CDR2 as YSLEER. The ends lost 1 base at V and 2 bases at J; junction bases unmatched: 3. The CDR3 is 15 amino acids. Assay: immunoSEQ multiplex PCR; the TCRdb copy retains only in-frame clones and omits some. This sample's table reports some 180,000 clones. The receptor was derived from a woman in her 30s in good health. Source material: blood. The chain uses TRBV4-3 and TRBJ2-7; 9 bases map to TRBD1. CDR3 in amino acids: CASSQGGQGPYEQYF. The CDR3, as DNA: TGCGCCAGCAGCCAAGGGGGACAGGGACCCTACGAGCAGTACTTC.